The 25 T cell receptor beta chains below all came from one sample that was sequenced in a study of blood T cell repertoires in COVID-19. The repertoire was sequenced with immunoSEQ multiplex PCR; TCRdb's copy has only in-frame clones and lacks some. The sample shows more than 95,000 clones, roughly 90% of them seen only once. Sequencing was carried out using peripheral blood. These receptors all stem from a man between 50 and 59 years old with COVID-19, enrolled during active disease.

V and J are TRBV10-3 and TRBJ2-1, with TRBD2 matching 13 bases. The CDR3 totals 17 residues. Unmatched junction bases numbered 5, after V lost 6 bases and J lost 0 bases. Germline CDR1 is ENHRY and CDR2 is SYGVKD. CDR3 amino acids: CAISPGTSGVSYNEQFF. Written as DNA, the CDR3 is TGTGCCATCAGCCCCGGGACTAGCGGGGTCTCCTACAATGAGCAGTTCTTC.

The CDR3 nucleotides read TGCGCCAGCAGCTTGTTTCTAAGCGGATCGGAGGAGCAGTACTTC. The encoded protein is CASSLFLSGSEEQYF. J is TRBJ2-7 and V is TRBV5-1; possible D gene TRBD2, 5 bases. The CDR3 length is 15 residues. Germline V gives CDR1 SGHRS, CDR2 YFSETQ. Trimming took off 1 base at V and 7 bases at J, with 18 bases between the two ends.

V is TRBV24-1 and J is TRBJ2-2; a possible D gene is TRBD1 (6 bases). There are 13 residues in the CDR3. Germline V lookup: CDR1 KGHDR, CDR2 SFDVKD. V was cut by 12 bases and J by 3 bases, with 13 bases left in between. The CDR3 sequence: CAAGTMDTGELFF. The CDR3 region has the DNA TGTGCCGCAGGGACAATGGACACCGGGGAGCTGTTTTTT.

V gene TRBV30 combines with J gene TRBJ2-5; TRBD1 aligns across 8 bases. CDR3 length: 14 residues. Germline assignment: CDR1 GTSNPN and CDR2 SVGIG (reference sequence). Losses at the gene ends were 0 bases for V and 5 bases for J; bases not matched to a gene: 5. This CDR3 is CAWSVRDRRETQYF. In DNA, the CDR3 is TGTGCCTGGAGTGTACGGGACAGGCGGGAGACCCAGTACTTC. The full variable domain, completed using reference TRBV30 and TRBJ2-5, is SQTIHQWPATLVQPVGSPLSLECTVEGTSNPNLYWYRQAAGRGLQLLFYSVGIGQISSEVPQNLSASRPQDRQFILSSKKLLLSDSGFYLCAWSVRDRRETQYFGPGTRLLVL.

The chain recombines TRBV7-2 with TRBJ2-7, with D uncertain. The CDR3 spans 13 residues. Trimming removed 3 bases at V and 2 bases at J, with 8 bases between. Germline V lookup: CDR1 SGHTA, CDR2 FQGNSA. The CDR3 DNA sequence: TGTGCCAGCAGCTTTACAGAGACCTACGAGCAGTACTTC. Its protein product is CASSFTETYEQYF. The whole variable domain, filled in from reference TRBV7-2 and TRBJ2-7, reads GAGVSQSPSNKVTEKGKDVELRCDPISGHTALYWYRQSLGQGLEFLIYFQGNSAPDKSGLPSDRFSAERTGGSVSTLTIQRTQQEDSAVYLCASSFTETYEQYFGPGTRLTVT.

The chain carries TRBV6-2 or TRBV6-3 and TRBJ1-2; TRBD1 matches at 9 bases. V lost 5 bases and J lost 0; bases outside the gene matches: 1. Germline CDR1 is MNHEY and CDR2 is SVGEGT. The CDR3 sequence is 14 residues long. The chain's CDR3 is CASSRDRANYGYTF. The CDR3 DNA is TGTGCCAGCAGTCGGGACAGGGCTAACTATGGCTACACCTTC.

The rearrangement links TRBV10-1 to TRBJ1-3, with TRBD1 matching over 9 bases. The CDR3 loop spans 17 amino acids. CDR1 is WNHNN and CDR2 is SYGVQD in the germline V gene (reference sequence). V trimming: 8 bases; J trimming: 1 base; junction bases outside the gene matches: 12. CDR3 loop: CASGPRTGANSGNTIYF. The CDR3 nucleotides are TGCGCCAGCGGCCCCCGGACAGGGGCTAATTCTGGAAACACCATATATTTT.

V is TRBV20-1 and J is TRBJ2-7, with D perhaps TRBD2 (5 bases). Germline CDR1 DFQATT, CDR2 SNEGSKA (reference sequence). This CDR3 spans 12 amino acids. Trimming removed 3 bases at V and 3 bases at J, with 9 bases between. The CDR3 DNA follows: TGCAGTGCTAGTGTCGGGATCTACGAGCAGTACTTC. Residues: CSASVGIYEQYF.

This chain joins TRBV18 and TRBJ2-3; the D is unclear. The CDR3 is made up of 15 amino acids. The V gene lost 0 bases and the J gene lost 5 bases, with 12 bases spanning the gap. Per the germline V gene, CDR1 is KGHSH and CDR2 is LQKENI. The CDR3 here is CASSPPKEIRDTQYF. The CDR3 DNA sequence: TGTGCCAGCTCACCACCGAAAGAGATTAGAGATACGCAGTATTTT.

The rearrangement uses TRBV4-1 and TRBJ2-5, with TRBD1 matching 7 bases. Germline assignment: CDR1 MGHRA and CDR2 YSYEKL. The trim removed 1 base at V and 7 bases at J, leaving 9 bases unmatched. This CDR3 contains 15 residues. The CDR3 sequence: CASSQVTTGLGTQYF. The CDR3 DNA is TGCGCCAGCAGCCAAGTTACGACAGGGCTAGGGACCCAGTACTTC.

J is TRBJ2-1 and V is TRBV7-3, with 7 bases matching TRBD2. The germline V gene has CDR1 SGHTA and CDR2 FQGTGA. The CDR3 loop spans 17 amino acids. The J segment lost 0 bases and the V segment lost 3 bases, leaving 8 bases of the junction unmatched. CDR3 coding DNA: TGTGCCAGCAGCTTGGGGAGGGCCCGTAGCTCCTACAATGAGCAGTTCTTC. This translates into CASSLGRARSSYNEQFF.

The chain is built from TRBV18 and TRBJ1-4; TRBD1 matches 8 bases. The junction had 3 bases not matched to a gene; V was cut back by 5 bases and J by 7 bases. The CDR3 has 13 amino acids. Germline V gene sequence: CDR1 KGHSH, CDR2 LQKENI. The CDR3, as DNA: TGTGCCAGCTCAGCGGGACAGGCTGAAAAACTGTTTTTT. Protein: CASSAGQAEKLFF.

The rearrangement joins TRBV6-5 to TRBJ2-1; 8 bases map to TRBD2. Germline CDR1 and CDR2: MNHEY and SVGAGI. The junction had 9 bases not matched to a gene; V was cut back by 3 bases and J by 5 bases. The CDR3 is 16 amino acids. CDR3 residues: CASSYSLGGANNEQFF. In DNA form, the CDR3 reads TGTGCCAGCAGTTATTCACTCGGGGGGGCGAACAATGAGCAGTTCTTC.

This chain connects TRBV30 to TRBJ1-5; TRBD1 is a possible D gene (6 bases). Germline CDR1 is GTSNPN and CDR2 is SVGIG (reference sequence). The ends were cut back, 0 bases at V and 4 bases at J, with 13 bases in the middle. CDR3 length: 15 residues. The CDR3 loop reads CAWSVLDRRNQPQHF. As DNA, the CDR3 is TGTGCCTGGAGTGTTCTCGACAGGAGAAATCAGCCCCAGCATTTT.

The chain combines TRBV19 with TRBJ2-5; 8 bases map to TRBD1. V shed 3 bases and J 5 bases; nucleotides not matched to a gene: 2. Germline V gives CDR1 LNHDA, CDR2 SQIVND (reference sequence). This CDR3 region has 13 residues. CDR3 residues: CASSIDRGETQYF. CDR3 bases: TGTGCCAGTAGTATCGACAGGGGCGAGACCCAGTACTTC.

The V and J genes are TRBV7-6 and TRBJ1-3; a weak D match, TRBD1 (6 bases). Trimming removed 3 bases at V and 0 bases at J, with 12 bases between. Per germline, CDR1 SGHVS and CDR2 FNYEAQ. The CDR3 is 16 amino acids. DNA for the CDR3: TGTGCCAGCAGCTTGGGACACACCGTCTCTGGAAACACCATATATTTT. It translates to CASSLGHTVSGNTIYF.

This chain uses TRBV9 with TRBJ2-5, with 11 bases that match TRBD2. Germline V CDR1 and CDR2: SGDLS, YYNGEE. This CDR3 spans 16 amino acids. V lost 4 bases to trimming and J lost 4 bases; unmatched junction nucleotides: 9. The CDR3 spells CASSPTSGRGPETQYF. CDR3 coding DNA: TGTGCCAGCAGCCCTACTAGCGGGAGAGGGCCAGAGACCCAGTACTTC.

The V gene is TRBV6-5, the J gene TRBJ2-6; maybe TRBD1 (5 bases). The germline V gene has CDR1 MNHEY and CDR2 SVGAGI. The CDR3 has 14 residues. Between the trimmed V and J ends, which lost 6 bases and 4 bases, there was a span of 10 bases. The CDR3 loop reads CASRDRVGANVLTF. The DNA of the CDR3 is TGTGCCAGCAGAGACAGAGTGGGGGCCAACGTCCTGACTTTC.

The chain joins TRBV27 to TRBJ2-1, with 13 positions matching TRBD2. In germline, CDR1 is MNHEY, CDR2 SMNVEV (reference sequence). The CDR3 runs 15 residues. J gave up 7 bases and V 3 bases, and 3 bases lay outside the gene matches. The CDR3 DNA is TGTGCCAGCAGTTTGGGACTAGCGGGATTGAATGAGCAGTTCTTC. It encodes CASSLGLAGLNEQFF.

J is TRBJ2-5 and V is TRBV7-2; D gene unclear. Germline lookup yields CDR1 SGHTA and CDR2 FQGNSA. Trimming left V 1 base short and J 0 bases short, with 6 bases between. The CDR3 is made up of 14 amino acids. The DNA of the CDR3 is TGTGCCAGCAGCTTAGACATATACCAAGAGACCCAGTACTTC. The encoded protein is CASSLDIYQETQYF.

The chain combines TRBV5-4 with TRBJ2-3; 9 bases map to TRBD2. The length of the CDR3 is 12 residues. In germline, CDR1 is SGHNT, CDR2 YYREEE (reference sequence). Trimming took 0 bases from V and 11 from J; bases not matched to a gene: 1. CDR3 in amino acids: CASSLEAGGQYF. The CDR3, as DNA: TGTGCCAGCAGCTTGGAAGCGGGAGGGCAGTATTTT.

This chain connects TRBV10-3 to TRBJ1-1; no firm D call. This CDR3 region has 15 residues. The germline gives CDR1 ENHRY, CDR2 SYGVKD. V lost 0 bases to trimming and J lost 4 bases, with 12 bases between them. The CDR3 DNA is TGTGCCATCAGTGAGTCGGGCAGGATGGGCACTGAAGCTTTCTTT. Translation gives CAISESGRMGTEAFF.

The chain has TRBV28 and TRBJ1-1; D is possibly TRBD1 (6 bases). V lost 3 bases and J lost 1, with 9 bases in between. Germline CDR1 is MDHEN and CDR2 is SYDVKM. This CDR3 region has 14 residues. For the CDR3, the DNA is TGTGCCAGCAGTTTGCCGACAGGGAACACTGAAGCTTTCTTT. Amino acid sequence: CASSLPTGNTEAFF.

In DNA form, the CDR3 reads TGTGCCAGCAGCGTTAGCGGGATTGGCGGAGAGCAGTACTTC. Translating gives CASSVSGIGGEQYF. The chain joins TRBV9 to TRBJ2-7; TRBD2 agrees at 8 bases. J lost 7 bases, V lost 2 bases, and 8 bases had no gene match. This CDR3 comprises 14 residues. Germline V lookup: CDR1 SGDLS, CDR2 YYNGEE.

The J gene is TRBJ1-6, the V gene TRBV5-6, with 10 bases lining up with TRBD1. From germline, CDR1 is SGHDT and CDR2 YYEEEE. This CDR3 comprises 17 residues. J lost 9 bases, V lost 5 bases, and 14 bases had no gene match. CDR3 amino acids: CASRSLSTGGFTSPLHF. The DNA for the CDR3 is TGTGCCAGCAGATCACTCTCGACAGGGGGCTTTACTTCACCCCTCCACTTT.